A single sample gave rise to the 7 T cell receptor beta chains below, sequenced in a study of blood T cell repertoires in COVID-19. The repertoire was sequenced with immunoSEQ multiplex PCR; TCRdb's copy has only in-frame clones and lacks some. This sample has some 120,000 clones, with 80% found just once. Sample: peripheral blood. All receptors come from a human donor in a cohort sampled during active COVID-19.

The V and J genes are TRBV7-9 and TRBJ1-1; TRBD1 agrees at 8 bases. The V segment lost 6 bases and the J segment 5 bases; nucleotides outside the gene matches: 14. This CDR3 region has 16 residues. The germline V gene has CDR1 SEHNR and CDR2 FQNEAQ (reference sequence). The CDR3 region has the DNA TGTGCCAGCAGTGGATCCCAGGGGGCGCTGGGGACTGAAGCTTTCTTT. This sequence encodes CASSGSQGALGTEAFF.

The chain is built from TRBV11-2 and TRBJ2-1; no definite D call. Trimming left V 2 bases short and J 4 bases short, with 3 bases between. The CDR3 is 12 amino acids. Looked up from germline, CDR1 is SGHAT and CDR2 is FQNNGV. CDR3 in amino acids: CASSLQYNEQFF. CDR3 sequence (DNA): TGTGCCAGCAGCTTACAGTACAATGAGCAGTTCTTC.

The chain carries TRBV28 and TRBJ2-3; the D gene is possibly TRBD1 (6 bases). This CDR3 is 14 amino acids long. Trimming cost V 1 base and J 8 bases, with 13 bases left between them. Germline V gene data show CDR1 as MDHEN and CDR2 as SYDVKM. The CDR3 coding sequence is TGTGCCAGCAGTTTATCCCGGGACAAAGGTACGCAGTATTTT. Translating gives CASSLSRDKGTQYF.

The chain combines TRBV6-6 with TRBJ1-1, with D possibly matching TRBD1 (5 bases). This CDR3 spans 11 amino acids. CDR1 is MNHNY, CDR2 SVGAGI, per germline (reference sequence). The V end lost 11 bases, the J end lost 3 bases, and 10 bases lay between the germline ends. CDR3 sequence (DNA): TGTGCCCATAGGGGTGACACTGAAGCTTTCTTT. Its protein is CAHRGDTEAFF.

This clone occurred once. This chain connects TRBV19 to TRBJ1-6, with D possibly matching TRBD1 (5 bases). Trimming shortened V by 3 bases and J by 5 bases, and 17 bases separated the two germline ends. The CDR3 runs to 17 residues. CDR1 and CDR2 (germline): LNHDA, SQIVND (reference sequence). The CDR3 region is CASSMVLGGINNSPLHF. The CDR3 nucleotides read TGTGCCAGTAGTATGGTCCTCGGGGGAATAAATAATTCACCCCTCCACTTT.

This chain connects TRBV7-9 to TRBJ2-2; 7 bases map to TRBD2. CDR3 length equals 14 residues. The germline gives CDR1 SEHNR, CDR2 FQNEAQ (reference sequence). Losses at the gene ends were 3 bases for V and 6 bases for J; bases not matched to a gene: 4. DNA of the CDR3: TGTGCCAGCAGCTTTCTTAGCGGGTCCGGGGAGCTGTTTTTT. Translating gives CASSFLSGSGELFF. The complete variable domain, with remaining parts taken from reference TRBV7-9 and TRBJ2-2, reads DTGVSQNPRHKITKRGQNVTFRCDPISEHNRLYWYRQTLGQGPEFLTYFQNEAQLEKSRLLSDRFSAERPKGSFSTLEIQRTEQGDSAMYLCASSFLSGSGELFFGEGSRLTVL.

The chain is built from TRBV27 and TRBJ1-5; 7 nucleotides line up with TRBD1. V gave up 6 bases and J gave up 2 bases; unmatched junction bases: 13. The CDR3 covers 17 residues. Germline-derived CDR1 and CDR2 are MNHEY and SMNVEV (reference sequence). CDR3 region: CASRPNRDSNRNQPQHF. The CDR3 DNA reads TGTGCCAGCAGGCCGAATAGGGACAGTAACCGCAATCAGCCCCAGCATTTT.